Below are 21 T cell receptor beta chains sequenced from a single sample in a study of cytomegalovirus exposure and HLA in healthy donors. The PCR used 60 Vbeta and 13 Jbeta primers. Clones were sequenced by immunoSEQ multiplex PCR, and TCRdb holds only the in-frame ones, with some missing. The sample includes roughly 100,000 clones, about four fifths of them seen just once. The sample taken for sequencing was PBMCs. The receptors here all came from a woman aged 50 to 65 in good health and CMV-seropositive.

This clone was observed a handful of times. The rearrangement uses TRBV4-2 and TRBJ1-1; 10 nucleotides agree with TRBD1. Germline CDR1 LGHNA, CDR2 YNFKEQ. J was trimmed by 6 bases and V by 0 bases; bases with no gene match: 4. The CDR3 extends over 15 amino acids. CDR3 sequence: CASSQDPGTGAEAFF. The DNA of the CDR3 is TGTGCCAGCAGCCAAGATCCCGGGACAGGGGCTGAAGCTTTCTTT.

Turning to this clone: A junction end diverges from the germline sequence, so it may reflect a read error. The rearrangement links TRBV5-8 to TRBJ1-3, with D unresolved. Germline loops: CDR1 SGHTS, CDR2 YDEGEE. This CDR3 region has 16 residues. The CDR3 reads CASSLAPRQIGDTIYF. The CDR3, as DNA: TGTGCCAGCAGCTTGGCGCCTAGGCAGATTGGAGACACCATATATTTT.

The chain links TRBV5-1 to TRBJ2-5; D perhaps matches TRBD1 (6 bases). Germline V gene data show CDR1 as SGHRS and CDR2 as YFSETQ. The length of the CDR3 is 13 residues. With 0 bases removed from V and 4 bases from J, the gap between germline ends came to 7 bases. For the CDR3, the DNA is TGCGCCAGCAGCTTGGTAGGGGGAGAGACCCAGTACTTC. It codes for CASSLVGGETQYF.

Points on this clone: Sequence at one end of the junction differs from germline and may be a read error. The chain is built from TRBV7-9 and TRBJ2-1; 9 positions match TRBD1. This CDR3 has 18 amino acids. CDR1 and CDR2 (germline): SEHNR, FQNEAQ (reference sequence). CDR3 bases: TGTTCCAGCAGCACCTCCGGGACAGGGATTCCCTCCTACAATGAGCAGTTCTTC. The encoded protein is CSSSTSGTGIPSYNEQFF.

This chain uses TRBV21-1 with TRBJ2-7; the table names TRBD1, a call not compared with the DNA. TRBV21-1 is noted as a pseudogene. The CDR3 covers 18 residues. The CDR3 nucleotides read TGTGCCAGCAGTCTCTCTCGGGACAGCAGGTCTACGCTATACGAGCAGTACTTC. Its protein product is CASSLSRDSRSTLYEQYF.

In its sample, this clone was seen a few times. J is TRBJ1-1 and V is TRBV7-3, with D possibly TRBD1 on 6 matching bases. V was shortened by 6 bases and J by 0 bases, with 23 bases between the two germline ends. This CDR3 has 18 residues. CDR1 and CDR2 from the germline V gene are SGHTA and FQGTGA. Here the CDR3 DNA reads TGTGCCAGCAGACTAAAGACAGGTGTTAACGCCCTGAACACTGAAGCTTTCTTT. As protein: CASRLKTGVNALNTEAFF.

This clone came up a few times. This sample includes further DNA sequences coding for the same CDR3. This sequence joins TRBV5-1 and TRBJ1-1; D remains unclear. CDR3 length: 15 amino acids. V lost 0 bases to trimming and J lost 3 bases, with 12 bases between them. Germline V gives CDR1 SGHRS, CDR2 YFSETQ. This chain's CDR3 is CASSLAGWGDTEAFF. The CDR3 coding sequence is TGCGCCAGCAGCTTGGCGGGGTGGGGTGACACTGAAGCTTTCTTT.

CDR3 sequence: CASSHLPAGSKEKLFF. The CDR3 DNA reads as TGCGCCAGCAGCCACCTCCCCGCAGGCTCGAAGGAAAAACTGTTTTTT. The rearrangement uses TRBV5-1 and TRBJ1-4, with D uncertain. Germline V CDR1 and CDR2: SGHRS, YFSETQ. The CDR3 loop spans 16 amino acids. V lost 4 bases, J lost 8 bases, and 21 bases lay in between.

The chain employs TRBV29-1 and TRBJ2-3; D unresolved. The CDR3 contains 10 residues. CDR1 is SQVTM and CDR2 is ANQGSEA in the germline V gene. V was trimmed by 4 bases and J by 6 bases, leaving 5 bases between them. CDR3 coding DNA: TGCAGCGTTGGTCTTGATACGCAGTATTTT. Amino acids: CSVGLDTQYF.

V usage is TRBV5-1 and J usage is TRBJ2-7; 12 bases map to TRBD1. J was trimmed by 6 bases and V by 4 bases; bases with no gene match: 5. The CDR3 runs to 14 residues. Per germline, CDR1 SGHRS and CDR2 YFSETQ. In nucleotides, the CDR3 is TGCGCCAGCAGCCGGGACAGGGGGCGCCGCGAGCAGTACTTC. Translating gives CASSRDRGRREQYF.

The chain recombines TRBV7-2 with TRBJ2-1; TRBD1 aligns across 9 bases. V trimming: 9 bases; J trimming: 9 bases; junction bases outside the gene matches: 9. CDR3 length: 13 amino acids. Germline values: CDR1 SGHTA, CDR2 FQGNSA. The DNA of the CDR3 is TGTGCCAGTACGACAGGGGGTAGGGTTGAGCAGTTCTTC. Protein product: CASTTGGRVEQFF.

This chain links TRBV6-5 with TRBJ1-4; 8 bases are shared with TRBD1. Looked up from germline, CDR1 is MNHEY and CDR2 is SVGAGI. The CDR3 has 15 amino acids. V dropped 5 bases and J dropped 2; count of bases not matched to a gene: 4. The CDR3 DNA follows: TGTGCCAGCAGTCCCCGGGACAGGACTAATGAAAAACTGTTTTTT. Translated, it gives CASSPRDRTNEKLFF.

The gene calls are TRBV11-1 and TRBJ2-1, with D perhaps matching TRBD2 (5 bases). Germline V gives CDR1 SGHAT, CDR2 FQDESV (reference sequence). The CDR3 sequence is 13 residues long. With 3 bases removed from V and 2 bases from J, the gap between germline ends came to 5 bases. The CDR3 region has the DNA TGTGCCAGCAGCTTCGGGACCTACAATGAGCAGTTCTTC. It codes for CASSFGTYNEQFF.

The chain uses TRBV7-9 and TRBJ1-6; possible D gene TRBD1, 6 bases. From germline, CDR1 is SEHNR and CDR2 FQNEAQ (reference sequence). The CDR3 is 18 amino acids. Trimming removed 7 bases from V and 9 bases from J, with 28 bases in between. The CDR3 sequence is CASTPGVGGGLVASPLHF. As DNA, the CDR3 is TGTGCCAGCACTCCCGGCGTAGGGGGAGGGCTAGTTGCTTCACCCCTCCACTTT. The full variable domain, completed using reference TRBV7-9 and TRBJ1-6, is DTGVSQNPRHKITKRGQNVTFRCDPISEHNRLYWYRQTLGQGPEFLTYFQNEAQLEKSRLLSDRFSAERPKGSFSTLEIQRTEQGDSAMYLCASTPGVGGGLVASPLHFGNGTRLTVT.

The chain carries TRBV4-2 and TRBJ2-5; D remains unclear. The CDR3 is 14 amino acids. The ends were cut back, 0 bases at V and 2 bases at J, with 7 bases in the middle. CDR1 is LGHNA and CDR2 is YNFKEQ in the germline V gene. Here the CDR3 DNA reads TGTGCCAGCAGCCAAGAGGGCTTACAAGAGACCCAGTACTTC. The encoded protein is CASSQEGLQETQYF.

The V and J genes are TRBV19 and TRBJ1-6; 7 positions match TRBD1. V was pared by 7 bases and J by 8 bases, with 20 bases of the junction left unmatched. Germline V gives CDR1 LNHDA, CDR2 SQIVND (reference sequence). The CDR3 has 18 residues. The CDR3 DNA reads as TGTGCCAGTACCAACCCTAGGAGGGACAGAGGAAAAGATTCACCCCTCCACTTT. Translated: CASTNPRRDRGKDSPLHF. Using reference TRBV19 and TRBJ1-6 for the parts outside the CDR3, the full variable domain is DGGITQSPKYLFRKEGQNVTLSCEQNLNHDAMYWYRQDPGQGLRLIYYSQIVNDFQKGDIAEGYSVSREKKESFPLTVTSAQKNPTAFYLCASTNPRRDRGKDSPLHFGNGTRLTVT.

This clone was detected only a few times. The CDR3 region is CATTTSERTYNEQFF. DNA for the CDR3: TGTGCCACCACTACATCAGAACGAACCTACAATGAGCAGTTCTTC. This sequence joins TRBV19 and TRBJ2-1; D is uncertain. From germline, CDR1 is LNHDA and CDR2 SQIVND (reference sequence). V was trimmed by 10 bases and J by 2 bases, leaving 18 bases between them. The CDR3 contains 15 residues.

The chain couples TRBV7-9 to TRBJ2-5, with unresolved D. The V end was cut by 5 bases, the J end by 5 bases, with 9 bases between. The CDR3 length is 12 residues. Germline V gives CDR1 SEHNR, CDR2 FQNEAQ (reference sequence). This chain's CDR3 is CASSITQETQYF. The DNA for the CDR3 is TGTGCCAGCAGCATTACGCAGGAGACCCAGTACTTC.

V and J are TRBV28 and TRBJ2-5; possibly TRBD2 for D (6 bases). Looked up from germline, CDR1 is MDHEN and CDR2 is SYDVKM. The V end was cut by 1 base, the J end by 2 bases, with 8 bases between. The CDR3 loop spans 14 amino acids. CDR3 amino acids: CASSLFGGQETQYF. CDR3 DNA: TGTGCCAGCAGTTTATTCGGGGGTCAAGAGACCCAGTACTTC.

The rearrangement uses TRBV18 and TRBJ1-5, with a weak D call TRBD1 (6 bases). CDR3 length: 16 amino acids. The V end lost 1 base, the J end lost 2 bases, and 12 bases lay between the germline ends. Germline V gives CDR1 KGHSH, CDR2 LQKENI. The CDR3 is CASSPRGGAGNQPQHF. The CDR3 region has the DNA TGTGCCAGCTCACCACGTGGGGGCGCCGGCAATCAGCCCCAGCATTTT.

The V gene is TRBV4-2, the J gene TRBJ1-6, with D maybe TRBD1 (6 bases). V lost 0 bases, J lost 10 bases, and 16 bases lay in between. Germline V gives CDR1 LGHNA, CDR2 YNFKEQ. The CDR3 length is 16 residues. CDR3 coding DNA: TGTGCCAGCAGCCAAGATTACAACAGGGCCGACTCACCCCTCCACTTT. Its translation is CASSQDYNRADSPLHF.